Following are 17 T cell receptor beta chains from one sample sequenced in a study of response to subunit inactivated influenza vaccine. MiXCR, run by TCRdb on the RT-PCR reads, gives a single entry per CDR3 protein. The sample yields about 190,000 distinct CDR3 sequences, approximately 15% seen once. The material was CD8+ T cells sorted from PBMCs, obtained roughly 5 days after vaccination. These TCRs come from a middle-aged man who received an inactivated influenza vaccine.

The rearrangement joins TRBV9 to TRBJ2-2; D not resolved. The CDR3 is made up of 14 amino acids. The ends were cut back, 2 bases at V and 2 bases at J, with 7 bases in the middle. The germline CDR1 and CDR2 sequences are SGDLS and YYNGEE. This CDR3 is CASSVYSNTGELFF. The CDR3 bases are TGTGCCAGCAGCGTTTACTCAAACACCGGGGAGCTGTTTTTT. The full variable domain, with the rest looked up from reference TRBV9 and TRBJ2-2, is DSGVTQTPKHLITATGQRVTLRCSPRSGDLSVYWYQQSLDQGLQFLIQYYNGEERAKGNILERFSAQQFPDLHSELNLSSLELGDSALYFCASSVYSNTGELFFGEGSRLTVL.

J is TRBJ2-7 and V is TRBV5-6, with TRBD1 identical over 8 bases. CDR1 SGHDT and CDR2 YYEEEE come from the germline V gene. This CDR3 region has 14 residues. V was clipped by 5 bases and J by 4 bases; unmatched bases: 8. For the CDR3, the DNA is TGTGCCAGCAGTGATTCAGGGGGCTTTTACGAGCAGTACTTC. Its translation is CASSDSGGFYEQYF.

The DNA of the CDR3 is TGTGCCAGCAGCGGCGGTCCTAGCAGCTCCTACAATGAGCAGTTCTTC. Translated: CASSGGPSSSYNEQFF. The gene calls are TRBV9 and TRBJ2-1, with D perhaps TRBD2 (5 bases). V lost 3 bases and J lost 0, with 13 bases in between. The germline V gene encodes CDR1 SGDLS and CDR2 YYNGEE. This CDR3 has 16 amino acids. The full variable domain, rest sourced from reference TRBV9 and TRBJ2-1, is DSGVTQTPKHLITATGQRVTLRCSPRSGDLSVYWYQQSLDQGLQFLIQYYNGEERAKGNILERFSAQQFPDLHSELNLSSLELGDSALYFCASSGGPSSSYNEQFFGPGTRLTVL.

This clonotype has only a few counts. The rearrangement uses TRBV5-1 and TRBJ2-7, with D maybe TRBD1 (5 bases). This CDR3 has 13 amino acids. Looked up from germline, CDR1 is SGHRS and CDR2 is YFSETQ. Trimming pared 2 bases from V and 5 bases from J, leaving 11 bases between. The CDR3 bases are TGCGCCAGCAGCTTAAACACAGGTAACGAGCAGTACTTC. Its protein is CASSLNTGNEQYF.

This clonotype was picked up a small number of times. The chain is built from TRBV20-1 and TRBJ2-7, with D perhaps TRBD1 (5 bases). CDR1 and CDR2 from the germline V gene are DFQATT and SNEGSKA (reference sequence). Deletions cut 5 bases from V and 6 bases from J, with 8 bases between. CDR3 size: 10 residues. In nucleotides, the CDR3 is TGCAGTGCTGACCAGGGCGAGCAGTACTTC. Residues: CSADQGEQYF.

This clonotype was recorded a few times. This rearrangement joins TRBV20-1 to TRBJ2-3; 7 nucleotides line up with TRBD1. The V gene end was trimmed by 3 bases and the J gene end by 3 bases; junction bases not matched to a gene: 6. The CDR3 totals 14 residues. From germline, CDR1 is DFQATT and CDR2 SNEGSKA (reference sequence). The CDR3 nucleotides are TGCAGTGCTAGCAGACAGGGACCTACAGATACGCAGTATTTT. The encoded protein is CSASRQGPTDTQYF.

At least ten counts were recorded for this clonotype. V gene TRBV14 combines with J gene TRBJ2-3, with D tentatively TRBD1 or TRBD2 (5 bases each). Trimming stripped 3 bases from V and 0 bases from J, with 10 bases between. The length of the CDR3 is 15 residues. The germline V gene encodes CDR1 SGHDN and CDR2 FVKESK. This CDR3 is CASSHWGMSTDTQYF. The CDR3 coding sequence is TGTGCCAGCAGCCATTGGGGGATGAGCACAGATACGCAGTATTTT. The entire variable domain, with the rest obtained from reference TRBV14 and TRBJ2-3, is as follows: EAGVTQFPSHSVIEKGQTVTLRCDPISGHDNLYWYRRVMGKEIKFLLHFVKESKQDESGMPNNRFLAERTGGTYSTLKVQPAELEDSGVYFCASSHWGMSTDTQYFGPGTRLTVL.

This clonotype was seen repeatedly, ten times or more. Compared with germline, one end of the junction differs, possibly owing to a read error. The V gene is TRBV12-3 or TRBV12-4, the J gene TRBJ2-1; TRBD2 might be the D (5 bases). This CDR3 is 12 amino acids long. The CDR3 DNA reads as TGCGCCAGCAGCTTACGAGGGAATGAGCAGTTCTTC. Its translation is CASSLRGNEQFF.

In this sample, this clonotype turned up a few times. The genes are TRBV12-3 or TRBV12-4 and TRBJ2-3; D is unclear. The V and J ends lost 2 bases and 4 bases respectively, with 10 bases between them. CDR3 length: 14 amino acids. The chain's CDR3 is CASSLFVHADTQYF. The CDR3, as DNA: TGTGCCAGCAGTTTATTTGTTCATGCAGATACGCAGTATTTT.

The chain is built from TRBV14 and TRBJ2-7; D is uncertain. The CDR3 extends over 14 amino acids. The V gene's germline CDR1 is SGHDN and CDR2 FVKESK. Trimming left V 1 base short and J 2 bases short, with 9 bases between. The DNA of the CDR3 is TGTGCCAGCAGCCAAGTGGCAATTCCCTACGAGCAGTACTTC. Amino acid sequence: CASSQVAIPYEQYF.

This clonotype was counted only a few times. This chain uses TRBV12-3 or TRBV12-4 with TRBJ2-3; a possible D gene is TRBD2 (5 bases). The CDR3 loop spans 18 amino acids. Trimming stripped 6 bases from V and 2 bases from J, with 24 bases between. CDR3 loop: CASSWSRRTDSNTDTQYF. The DNA of the CDR3 is TGTGCCAGCAGCTGGAGTCGGCGGACGGACTCTAACACAGATACGCAGTATTTT.

This sequence joins TRBV15 and TRBJ2-5; D is possibly TRBD1 or TRBD2 (7 bases each). There are 14 residues in the CDR3. The germline CDR1 and CDR2 sequences are LNHNV and YYDKDF (reference sequence). The V and J ends lost 3 bases and 4 bases respectively, with 12 bases between them. The CDR3 DNA is TGTGCCACCAGCAGGGGGAGGGGGCTAGAGACCCAGTACTTC. The encoded protein is CATSRGRGLETQYF.

This chain links TRBV13 with TRBJ1-2, with D uncertain. The CDR3 length is 15 residues. Germline lookup yields CDR1 PRHDT and CDR2 FYEKMQ (reference sequence). Trimming pared 5 bases from V and 1 base from J, leaving 14 bases between. The CDR3 DNA follows: TGTGCCAGCAGCCCCCCCTTAGAATATAACTATGGCTACACCTTC. Amino acids: CASSPPLEYNYGYTF.

The V and J genes are TRBV7-8 and TRBJ2-7, with 12 bases that match TRBD2. Germline V lookup: CDR1 SGHVS, CDR2 FQNEAQ. The V and J ends lost 4 bases and 4 bases, in that order; junction bases with no gene match: 8. CDR3 length: 16 amino acids. CDR3 residues: CASSYLAGGVFYEQYF. Written as DNA, the CDR3 is TGTGCCAGCAGCTATCTAGCGGGGGGGGTCTTTTACGAGCAGTACTTC.

In this sample, this clonotype turned up a few times. This may be a read error, as it is one base from a much larger clone. The chain employs TRBV29-1 and TRBJ2-2; D is possibly TRBD2 (5 bases). The CDR3 covers 16 residues. V gave up 3 bases and J gave up 1 base, with 15 bases separating them. The V gene's germline CDR1 is SQVTM and CDR2 ANQGSEA. CDR3 sequence reads: CSVEVRSAENTGELFF. The CDR3, as DNA: TGCAGCGTTGAGGTGCGCTCAGCGGAGAACACCGGGGAGCTGTTTTTT.

V and J are TRBV12-3 or TRBV12-4 and TRBJ2-5; 10 bases agree with TRBD1. The CDR3 runs 14 residues. Trimming removed 6 bases from V and 5 bases from J; junction bases left unmatched: 6. CDR3 bases: TGTGCCAGCAGCCCGACAGGGGGCGGGGAGACCCAGTACTTC. Its protein product is CASSPTGGGETQYF.

The table lists this clonotype with a few counts. This chain uses TRBV7-6 with TRBJ2-3; no clear D. The germline V gene has CDR1 SGHVS and CDR2 FNYEAQ. V lost 5 bases and J 2 bases, leaving 14 bases between the germline ends. The CDR3 sequence is 15 residues long. The CDR3 sequence is CASSLEATNTDTQYF. Written as DNA, the CDR3 is TGTGCCAGCAGCCTTGAGGCTACGAACACAGATACGCAGTATTTT. Looking up the rest from reference TRBV7-6 and TRBJ2-3 gives the full variable domain: GAGVSQSPRYKVTKRGQDVALRCDPISGHVSLYWYRQALGQGPEFLTYFNYEAQQDKSGLPNDRFSAERPEGSISTLTIQRTEQRDSAMYRCASSLEATNTDTQYFGPGTRLTVL.